Listed below are T cell receptor beta chains from one sample, sequenced in a study of T cells of healthy individuals. Each CDR3 protein is one row after TCRdb ran MiXCR on the 5' RACE reads. Of 95,000 to 100,000 distinct CDR3 sequences in the sample, around 17% were seen once. These receptors were collected from a human donor in good health. CDR3s include the opening cysteine and the closing phenylalanine or tryptophan. D genes are given only for firm matches. Clone size is not always given. Where it is, it says once, few, many or a class for expanded clones.

v_gene,abundance,d_gene,j_gene,CDR3nt,CDR3aa
TRBV19,NA,NA,TRBJ2-3,TGTGCCAGTAGTATGGGGTCTCAGGATACGCAGTATTTT,CASSMGSQDTQYF
TRBV5-1,few,TRBD1,TRBJ2-2,TGCGCCAGCAGCTGGACAGGGGGGACCGGGGAGCTGTTTTTT,CASSWTGGTGELFF
TRBV12-3/TRBV12-4,many,NA,TRBJ1-5,TGTGCCAGCAGTTATATGGGTCAGCCCCAGCATTTT,CASSYMGQPQHF
TRBV28,few,NA,TRBJ2-7,TGTGCCAGCAGCCCCGGGGGCGTAAATAGCGAGCAGTACTTC,CASSPGGVNSEQYF
TRBV28,few,NA,TRBJ2-2,TGTGCCAGCAGTTTATGGGCCGGGGAGCTGTTTTTT,CASSLWAGELFF
TRBV28,few,TRBD2,TRBJ2-3,TGTGCCAGCAGTTTAGTCCGTCGGGCTAGCGGGAGGACAGATACGCAGTATTTT,CASSLVRRASGRTDTQYF
TRBV6-5,NA,NA,TRBJ1-3,TGTGCCAGCAGGGAAGGGGGATCTGGAAACACCATATATTTT,CASREGGSGNTIYF
TRBV20-1,few,NA,TRBJ2-5,TGCAGTGCTGGAGACTCCAATCGTCAAATGACCCAGTACTTC,CSAGDSNRQMTQYF
TRBV29-1,many,NA,TRBJ2-7,TGCAGCCTCACGGGACCCTTAACCTACGAGCAGTACTTC,CSLTGPLTYEQYF
TRBV24-1,few,NA,TRBJ2-3,TGTGCCACCGGAGAGCTGAGCACAGATACGCAGTATTTT,CATGELSTDTQYF
TRBV27,few,NA,TRBJ2-1,TGTGCCAGCAGCCTGACTAGGGGAGAGCAGTTCTTC,CASSLTRGEQFF
TRBV20-1,many,TRBD1,TRBJ1-1,TGCAGTGCGACAGGGAGAAGAATGAACACTGAAGCTTTCTTT,CSATGRRMNTEAFF
TRBV12-3/TRBV12-4,few,NA,TRBJ1-2,TGTGCCGCAAGAGCTTCGGGGGAGGGGATGAGAGGCTACACCTTC,CAARASGEGMRGYTF
TRBV2,NA,NA,TRBJ2-3,TGTGCCAGCAGGGAGGGACTCTCTAGCACAGATACGCAGTATTTT,CASREGLSSTDTQYF
TRBV10-3,few,NA,TRBJ1-1,TGTGCCATCAGTATCAAGGACACTGAAGCTTTCTTT,CAISIKDTEAFF
TRBV7-2,NA,NA,TRBJ1-4,TGTGCCAGCAGCTTAGGCGGAACTGAAAAACTGTTTTTT,CASSLGGTEKLFF
TRBV3-1,many,TRBD2,TRBJ2-1,TGTGCCAGCAGCCGGACTAGCGGGAGCAATGAGCAGTTCTTC,CASSRTSGSNEQFF
TRBV9,few,NA,TRBJ1-1,TGTGCCAGCAGCGTAGAGGGGAGGTGGGACACTGAAGCTTTCTTT,CASSVEGRWDTEAFF
TRBV5-1,many,NA,TRBJ2-7,TGCGCCAGCAGCTTCACAGGAACCTACGAGCAGTACTTC,CASSFTGTYEQYF
TRBV15,few,TRBD1,TRBJ2-7,TGTGCCACCAGCAGAGAAAGGGACAGCTCCTACGAGCAGTACTTC,CATSRERDSSYEQYF
TRBV11-1,NA,NA,TRBJ1-1,TGTGCCAGCAGCTCTAGTGGATACACTGAAGCTTTCTTT,CASSSSGYTEAFF
TRBV9,NA,NA,TRBJ1-2,TGTGCCAGCAGCCCCCCGGAGGTCCAAGTAGCTAACTATGGCTACAACTTC,CASSPPEVQVANYGYNF
TRBV5-1,NA,NA,TRBJ2-1,TGCGCCAGCAGCTTGCTCTGGGGCCCGGTCCAAGAGCAGTTCTTC,CASSLLWGPVQEQFF
TRBV29-1,many,NA,TRBJ1-1,TGCAGCGTTAACCGACAGCAGAACACTGAAGCTTTCTTT,CSVNRQQNTEAFF
TRBV27,few,NA,TRBJ1-1,TGTGCCAGCAGCCCCAAGCTATGGTCAGGGATTGAAGCTTTCTTT,CASSPKLWSGIEAFF
TRBV24-1,NA,NA,TRBJ2-1,TGTGCCACCAGTGATTTGGGGCTTTGGTCGGGCAATGAGCAGTTCTTC,CATSDLGLWSGNEQFF
TRBV12-3/TRBV12-4,NA,NA,TRBJ2-2,TGTGCCAGCAGTTCCCGGGACTCACCGAACACCGGGGAGCTGTTTTTT,CASSSRDSPNTGELFF
TRBV7-2,few,NA,TRBJ2-3,TGTGCCAGCAGCTTACGGGTTGCGGGGACAAGCACAGATACGCAGTATTTT,CASSLRVAGTSTDTQYF
TRBV6-1,few,NA,TRBJ2-1,TGTGCCAGCAGTGAATCGAGGGAGTTCTTC,CASSESREFF
TRBV12-3/TRBV12-4,NA,TRBD1,TRBJ2-7,TGTGCCAGCAGAAGAGCCGGGACAGGGAGCTGCGAGCAGTACTTC,CASRRAGTGSCEQYF
TRBV21-1,NA,NA,TRBJ2-7,TGTGCCAGCAGCAAACAGGGGGCCGGGGAGCAGTACTTC,CASSKQGAGEQYF
TRBV7-9,NA,NA,TRBJ2-7,TGTGCCAGCAGCCGTCTCTCAGGGCCCTACGAGCAGTACTTC,CASSRLSGPYEQYF
TRBV30,few,TRBD2,TRBJ2-3,TGTGCCTGGAGTGTACTAGCGCTTCGCACAGATACGCAGTATTTT,CAWSVLALRTDTQYF
TRBV4-1,NA,NA,TRBJ2-1,TGCGCCAGCAGCCAACAGGGGCACTTCAATGAGCAGTTCTTC,CASSQQGHFNEQFF
TRBV25-1,few,NA,TRBJ1-3,TGTGCCAGCAGAGGGGCTGGAAACACCATATATTTT,CASRGAGNTIYF
TRBV25-1,NA,TRBD1,TRBJ2-7,TGTGCCAGCAGTCGACAGGGCCCCTCCTACGAGCAGTACTTC,CASSRQGPSYEQYF
TRBV5-1,many,TRBD1,TRBJ1-1,TGCGCCAGCAGCGGTCAGACAGGGAAGAACACTGAAGCTTTCTTT,CASSGQTGKNTEAFF
TRBV28,few,NA,TRBJ2-7,TGTGCCAGCAGTTTAACAGGGCGCTACGAGCAGTACTTC,CASSLTGRYEQYF
TRBV6-5,few,NA,TRBJ2-7,TGTGCCAGCAGTTATCCCCGACCCGAGGGGCCTTACGAGCAGTACTTC,CASSYPRPEGPYEQYF
TRBV7-9,NA,NA,TRBJ1-5,TGTGCCAGCAGCTTTTCCGGGGGCAGCAATCAGCCCCAGCATTTT,CASSFSGGSNQPQHF
TRBV7-3,NA,NA,TRBJ2-5,TGTGCCAGCAGCTTAATTCCAGAAGAGACCCAGTACTTC,CASSLIPEETQYF
TRBV7-3,NA,TRBD1,TRBJ2-5,TGTGCCAGCAGCCTTAGGGGGCCGGTTAGAAAATTGGAGACCCAGTACTTC,CASSLRGPVRKLETQYF
TRBV7-2,NA,NA,TRBJ2-7,TGTGCCAGCAGCTTCCGGATAGCGGACCCTATCTACGAGCAGTACTTC,CASSFRIADPIYEQYF
TRBV4-1,NA,NA,TRBJ2-7,TGCGCCAGCAGCCAAGGTGCAGGGGTCTACGAGCAGTACTTC,CASSQGAGVYEQYF
TRBV2,few,NA,TRBJ1-1,TGTGCCAGCAGCAGACTCGAAAGCGAAGCTTTCTTT,CASSRLESEAFF
TRBV10-3,NA,TRBD1,TRBJ1-5,TGTGCCATCAGTGAGCCGACAGGGAATGGCAATCAGCCCCAGCATTTT,CAISEPTGNGNQPQHF
TRBV20-1,NA,TRBD2,TRBJ2-1,TGCAGTGCTAGGGTCAAACTAGCGGGAGGGCTCAATGAGCAGTTCTTC,CSARVKLAGGLNEQFF
TRBV6-2/TRBV6-3,NA,NA,TRBJ2-3,TGTGCCAGCAACCCGCGACTAGGGGGAGATACGCAGTATTTT,CASNPRLGGDTQYF
TRBV4-3,many,TRBD2,TRBJ2-3,TGCGCCAGCAGCCAAAATAGCGGGGGGCCGTCCACAGATACGCAGTATTTT,CASSQNSGGPSTDTQYF
TRBV12-3/TRBV12-4,few,NA,TRBJ2-1,TGTGCCAGCAGGGTCGGGACTTACAATGAGCAGTTCTTC,CASRVGTYNEQFF
TRBV7-9,few,TRBD1,TRBJ1-6,TGTGCCAGCAGCTCTACTCCGGGACAGGTCGGATCACCCCTCCACTTT,CASSSTPGQVGSPLHF
TRBV6-6,NA,NA,TRBJ1-5,TGTGCCAGCAGTTACTCCCCGACAGGACGCAATCAGCCCCAGCATTTT,CASSYSPTGRNQPQHF
TRBV10-3,NA,TRBD2,TRBJ2-5,TGTGCCAGCGGACTAGCGGGGGGGCAAGAGACCCAGTACTTC,CASGLAGGQETQYF